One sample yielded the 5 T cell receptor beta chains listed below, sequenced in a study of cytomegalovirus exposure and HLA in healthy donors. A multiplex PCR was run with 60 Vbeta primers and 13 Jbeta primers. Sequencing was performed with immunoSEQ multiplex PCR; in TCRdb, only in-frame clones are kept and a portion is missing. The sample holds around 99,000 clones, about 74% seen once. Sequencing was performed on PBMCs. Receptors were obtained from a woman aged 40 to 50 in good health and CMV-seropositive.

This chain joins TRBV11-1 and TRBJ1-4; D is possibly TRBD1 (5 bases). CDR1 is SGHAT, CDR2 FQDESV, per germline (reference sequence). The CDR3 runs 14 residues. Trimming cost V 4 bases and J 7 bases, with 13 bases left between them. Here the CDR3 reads CASSSGRAAEKLFF. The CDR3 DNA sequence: TGTGCCAGCAGCTCGGGCAGGGCAGCTGAAAAACTGTTTTTT.

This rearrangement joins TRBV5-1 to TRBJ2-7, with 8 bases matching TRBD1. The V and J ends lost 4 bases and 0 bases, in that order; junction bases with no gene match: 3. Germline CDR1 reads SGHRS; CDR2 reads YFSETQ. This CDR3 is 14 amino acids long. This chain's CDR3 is CASSEGTGSYEQYF. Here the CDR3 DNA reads TGCGCCAGCAGCGAAGGGACAGGCTCCTACGAGCAGTACTTC.

CDR3 nucleotides: TGTGCCAGCAGTTTATTCGGGGTTTACACCGGGGAGCTGTTTTTT. It translates to CASSLFGVYTGELFF. This chain joins TRBV27 and TRBJ2-2; a weak D match, TRBD2 (5 bases). The CDR3 covers 15 residues. The germline CDR1 and CDR2 sequences are MNHEY and SMNVEV (reference sequence). V was clipped by 1 base and J by 3 bases, with 9 bases between them.

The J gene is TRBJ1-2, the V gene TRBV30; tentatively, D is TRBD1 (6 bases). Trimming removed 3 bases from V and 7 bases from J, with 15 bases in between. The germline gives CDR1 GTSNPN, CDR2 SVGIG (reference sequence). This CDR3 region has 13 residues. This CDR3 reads CAWSRTGIGGYTF. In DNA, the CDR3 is TGTGCCTGGAGCCGAACAGGGATTGGTGGCTACACCTTC.

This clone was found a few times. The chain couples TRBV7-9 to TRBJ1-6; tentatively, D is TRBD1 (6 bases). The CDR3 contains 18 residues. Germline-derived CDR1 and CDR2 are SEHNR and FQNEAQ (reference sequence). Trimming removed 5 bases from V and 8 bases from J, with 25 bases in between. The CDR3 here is CASSGPGMWDKSHSPLHF. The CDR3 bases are TGTGCCAGCAGCGGCCCCGGTATGTGGGACAAAAGTCATTCACCCCTCCACTTT.